This T cell receptor (beta chain) was retrieved from a study of cytomegalovirus exposure and HLA in healthy donors. All donors participated as healthy donors of bone marrow. In its sample, this clone was seen once. The antigen remains undetermined. This CDR3 has 17 residues. Germline V gene sequence: CDR1 SNHLY, CDR2 FYNNEI. Losses at the gene ends were 4 bases for V and 0 bases for J; bases not matched to a gene: 5. Both 60 Vbeta primers and 13 Jbeta primers went into the PCR. Only in-frame clones appear in the TCRdb table, and some are missing; sequencing was by immunoSEQ multiplex PCR. This sample has 90,000 to 110,000 clones, with about four fifths found just once. Study-wide results and caveats: V- and J-gene trimming of TCR beta was linked (in a later analysis) to a missense DCLRE1C variant.

The chain is built from TRBV2 and TRBJ2-3, with TRBD2 identical over 12 bases. Source material: PBMCs. This clonotype was obtained from a man younger than 40 in good health and CMV-seronegative. CDR3 loop: CASSVLAGGFSTDTQYF. The CDR3 bases are TGTGCCAGCAGTGTGCTAGCGGGAGGGTTCAGCACAGATACGCAGTATTTT.